This T cell receptor (beta chain) was retrieved from a study of OX40 agonist ivuxolimab in advanced cancers. Per the germline V gene, CDR1 is GTSNPN and CDR2 is SVGIG (reference sequence). V was shortened by 0 bases and J by 4 bases, with 10 bases between the two germline ends. CDR3 length: 14 residues. The repertoire was sequenced with immunoSEQ multiplex PCR; TCRdb's copy has only in-frame clones and lacks some. Found here are about 150,000 clones, about 93% of them singletons; the top ten hold roughly 1%. The sample consisted of CD4+ or CD8+ T cells sorted from blood, taken in a trial of the OX40 agonist ivuxolimab. This receptor was taken from an adult with an advanced solid tumor such as melanoma, head and neck, liver or kidney cancer. J is TRBJ1-5 and V is TRBV30; D gene unclear. This chain's CDR3 is CAWSVRTPNQPQHF. In DNA, the CDR3 is TGTGCCTGGAGTGTTAGGACCCCTAATCAGCCCCAGCATTTT.